The TCR beta chain under discussion was sequenced for a study of blood T cell repertoires in COVID-19. Study processing details: For nucleated cells, counts were estimated from reference gene primer amplification. The protocol was immunoSEQ multiplex PCR, while the TCRdb copy is restricted to in-frame clones and leaves out a portion. V and J calls and clone size are those listed in that table; D and trimming were worked out from the DNA. Counted here are 360,000 or so clones, roughly four fifths occurring once; the ten biggest clones make up around 5.1%. Trimming cost V 2 bases and J 8 bases, with 9 bases left between them. The CDR3 is 13 residues long. Per the germline V gene, CDR1 is MNHEY and CDR2 is SVGAGI.

Sequencing used PBMCs or T cells enriched from blood (not recorded which). This rearrangement joins TRBV6-5 to TRBJ1-4; tentative D call: TRBD1 (6 bases). The TCR sequence derives from a woman aged 50 to 60 who had recovered from COVID-19. CDR3 in amino acids: CASSYPQGEKLFF. In DNA form, the CDR3 reads TGTGCCAGCAGTTACCCCCAGGGGGAAAAACTGTTTTTT.